The clone carrying this T cell receptor beta chain occurred once. Its antigen is undetermined. CDR1 LGHNA and CDR2 YNFKEQ come from the germline V gene. This CDR3 has 18 amino acids. The V end was cut by 0 bases, the J end by 2 bases, with 16 bases between. The data belong to a study of cytomegalovirus exposure and HLA in healthy donors. On the study more broadly: Assignment to the Caucasian-associated ancestry cluster applied to approximately 80% of the approximately 390 genotyped donors. Study observations and caveats: Researchers reportedly found TCR beta sequences accurately predicted most subjects' HLA-A and HLA-B alleles.

Both 60 Vbeta primers and 13 Jbeta primers went into the PCR. Some clones are missing from TCRdb's copy, which holds only in-frame ones; the method was immunoSEQ multiplex PCR. The sample records just under 80,000 clones, approximately 78% being singletons. Sequenced sample: PBMCs. The chain joins TRBV4-2 to TRBJ2-2, with TRBD2 as a possible D gene (5 bases). This TCR derives from a man between 40 and 49 years old in good health and CMV-seronegative. As DNA, the CDR3 is TGTGCCAGCAGCCAAGATCACCCTAGCCGACCAAACACCGGGGAGCTGTTTTTT. It specifies CASSQDHPSRPNTGELFF.